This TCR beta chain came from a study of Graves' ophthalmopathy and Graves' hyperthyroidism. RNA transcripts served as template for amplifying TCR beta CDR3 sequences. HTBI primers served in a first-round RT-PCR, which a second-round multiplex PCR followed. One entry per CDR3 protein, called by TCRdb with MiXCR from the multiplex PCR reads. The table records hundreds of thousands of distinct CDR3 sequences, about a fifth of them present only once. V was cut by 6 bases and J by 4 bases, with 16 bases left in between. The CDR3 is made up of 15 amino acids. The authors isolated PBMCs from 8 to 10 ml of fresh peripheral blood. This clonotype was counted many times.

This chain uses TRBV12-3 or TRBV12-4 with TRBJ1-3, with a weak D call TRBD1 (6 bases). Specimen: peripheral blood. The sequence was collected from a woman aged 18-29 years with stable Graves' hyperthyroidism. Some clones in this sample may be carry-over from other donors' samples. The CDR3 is CASRPDTGSGNTIYF. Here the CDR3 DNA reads TGTGCCAGCAGACCAGACACAGGGTCCGGAAACACCATATATTTT.